The 11 T cell receptor beta chains below all came from one sample that was sequenced in a study of regulatory T cells in long-lasting Graves disease. Arm-PCR of CDR3 regions and iRepertoire HTBI primers were the basis on which TCR beta libraries were built. TCRdb analysed the multiplex PCR reads with MiXCR anew, one entry per CDR3 protein. The sample includes 250,000 or so distinct CDR3 sequences, 20% to 25% of them seen just once. Documented time point: newly diagnosed GD, antithyroid drugs for less than 3 months. The TCR library was made from RNA that had been extracted from PBMCs in TRIzol. Sequencing was performed on peripheral blood mononuclear cells (PBMCs), taken at new diagnosis, from a patient treated with antithyroid drugs. These receptors all stem from a female donor with Graves disease.

This clonotype was observed a few times. The J gene is TRBJ2-5, the V gene TRBV4-2; 8 bases match TRBD1. CDR1 is LGHNA and CDR2 is YNFKEQ in the germline V gene. CDR3 size: 15 residues. V lost 3 bases to trimming and J lost 4 bases; unmatched junction nucleotides: 7. CDR3 in amino acids: CASSHFGQGVETQYF. CDR3 DNA: TGTGCCAGCAGCCATTTTGGACAGGGAGTAGAGACCCAGTACTTC.

This clonotype was picked up many times. V is TRBV6-2 or TRBV6-3 and J is TRBJ2-5; a possible D gene is TRBD1 (6 bases). Germline V gene sequence: CDR1 MNHEY, CDR2 SVGEGT. The CDR3 length is 14 residues. V lost 8 bases, J lost 5 bases, and 18 bases lay in between. The CDR3 is CASSGPRGGETQYF. CDR3 DNA sequence: TGTGCCAGCTCCGGGCCCAGGGGTGGCGAGACCCAGTACTTC.

This clonotype occurred a few times. A much larger clonotype is one base distant, so this may be a read error. This chain links TRBV6-2 or TRBV6-3 with TRBJ2-3; 8 nucleotides agree with TRBD1. Per germline, CDR1 MNHEY and CDR2 SVGEGT. CDR3 length equals 13 residues. CDR3 in amino acids: CAIRTGKTDTQCF. CDR3 DNA sequence: TGTGCCATCCGGACAGGGAAGACAGATACGCAGTGTTTT.

Details on this clonotype: A read error may be the cause here, since a much bigger clone is one base away. The chain is built from TRBV7-2 and TRBJ2-7; D is undetermined. Germline assignment: CDR1 SGHTA and CDR2 FQGNSA. Trimming cost V 11 bases and J 0 bases, with 17 bases left between them. CDR3 size: 14 residues. The CDR3 DNA reads TGTGCCGGCCGGAAGACTGAGCTCTCCTACGAGCAGTACTTC. It yields the protein CAGRKTELSYEQYF. Filled out from reference TRBV7-2 and TRBJ2-7, the complete variable domain reads GAGVSQSPSNKVTEKGKDVELRCDPISGHTALYWYRQSLGQGLEFLIYFQGNSAPDKSGLPSDRFSAERTGGSVSTLTIQRTQQEDSAVYLCAGRKTELSYEQYFGPGTRLTVT.

This clonotype was detected many times. This chain joins TRBV20-1 and TRBJ2-3; 7 bases are shared with TRBD2. The trim removed 1 base at V and 0 bases at J, leaving 7 bases unmatched. The CDR3 is 16 amino acids. Germline loops: CDR1 DFQATT, CDR2 SNEGSKA (reference sequence). CDR3 nucleotide sequence: TGCAGTGCTAGAGTCGTGACGGGGGGTAGCACAGATACGCAGTATTTT. Its protein is CSARVVTGGSTDTQYF.

The chain carries TRBV5-1 and TRBJ1-5, with no clear D. CDR1 is SGHRS and CDR2 is YFSETQ in the germline V gene. V gave up 1 base and J gave up 11 bases, with 16 bases separating them. The CDR3 consists of 14 residues. The CDR3 reads CASSLPVFRQAQHF. CDR3 nucleotides: TGCGCCAGCAGCTTGCCTGTCTTCCGGCAGGCCCAGCATTTT.

This clonotype was picked up many times. A much larger clone is a single base away; this may be a read error. The chain joins TRBV7-3 to TRBJ2-7; TRBD1 aligns across 9 bases. The CDR3 is 14 amino acids. V was pared by 5 bases and J by 6 bases, with 8 bases of the junction left unmatched. CDR1 is SGHTA and CDR2 is FQGTGA in the germline V gene. DNA of the CDR3: TGTGCCAGCAGCCCACAGGGGGCATCGGGCGAGCAGTACTTC. Its protein is CASSPQGASGEQYF. The complete variable domain, with remaining parts taken from reference TRBV7-3 and TRBJ2-7, reads GAGVSQTPSNKVTEKGKYVELRCDPISGHTALYWYRQSLGQGPEFLIYFQGTGAADDSGLPNDRFFAVRPEGSVSTLKIQRTERGDSAVYLCASSPQGASGEQYFGPGTRLTVT.

With regard to this clonotype: Only one base separates this from a far larger clonotype, so it likely reflects a read error. The chain links TRBV7-3 to TRBJ2-2, with 10 bases fitting TRBD2. Germline-derived CDR1 and CDR2 are SGHTA and FQGTGA. The CDR3 is 17 residues long. After removal of 5 bases from V and 0 bases from J, the junction contained 6 bases not matched to a gene. CDR3 region: CASSPGLAATNTGELFF. CDR3 coding DNA: TGTGCCAGCAGCCCCGGACTAGCGGCTACGAACACCGGGGAGCTGTTTTTT.

A few counts support this clonotype. This sequence joins TRBV19 and TRBJ2-7; 10 positions match TRBD1. Per the germline V gene, CDR1 is LNHDA and CDR2 is SQIVND (reference sequence). Germline trimming cut 6 bases from V and 6 bases from J; bases unmatched to any gene: 8. The CDR3 sequence is 14 residues long. The CDR3 sequence: CASRKTGGGFEQYF. The CDR3 DNA reads TGTGCCAGTAGGAAGACAGGGGGCGGGTTCGAGCAGTACTTC.

This clonotype was counted ten times or more. This chain uses TRBV12-3 or TRBV12-4 with TRBJ1-6; D not certain. This CDR3 comprises 13 residues. Trimming removed 6 bases at V and 10 bases at J, with 13 bases between. DNA of the CDR3: TGTGCCAGCAGCCCCGTGGCCGGGTCACCCCTCCACTTT. Translation gives CASSPVAGSPLHF.

This clonotype was counted ten times or more. The genes are TRBV3-1 and TRBJ1-5; D is uncertain. Germline loops: CDR1 LGHDT, CDR2 YNNKEL (reference sequence). CDR3 size: 13 residues. The V gene lost 4 bases and the J gene lost 5 bases, with 9 bases spanning the gap. The CDR3 reads CASSPDGDQPQHF. CDR3 nucleotides: TGTGCCAGCAGCCCCGACGGAGATCAGCCCCAGCATTTT.